The rows below give T cell receptor beta chains drawn from one sample of a study of blood T cell repertoires in COVID-19. TCRdb's table, derived via immunoSEQ multiplex PCR, lists solely in-frame clones and lacks some. The sample consists of over 200,000 clones, about 83% of them appearing once. Sequencing input: peripheral blood. These receptors were obtained from a woman in her thirties or forties with active or convalescent COVID-19. CDR3s include the opening cysteine and the closing phenylalanine or tryptophan. Each record gives: J gene, V gene, D gene, CDR3 protein. The D gene is left open where the match is weak.

J: TRBJ1-2
V: TRBV3-1/TRBV3-2
D: .
CDR3: CASSQGVLQGYGYTF

J: TRBJ1-5
V: TRBV3-1/TRBV3-2
D: TRBD1
CDR3: CASSQAGQAVQPQHF

J: TRBJ1-3
V: TRBV5-1
D: .
CDR3: CASSFAGGNTIYF

J: TRBJ2-7
V: TRBV9
D: .
CDR3: CASSEGAAFGEQYF

J: TRBJ1-6
V: TRBV6-4
D: .
CDR3: CASSDLGSGSPLHF

J: TRBJ2-3
V: TRBV11-2
D: .
CDR3: CASRRRDTQYF

J: TRBJ2-6
V: TRBV7-8
D: .
CDR3: CASSPPRSGANVLTF

J: TRBJ2-3
V: TRBV7-2
D: .
CDR3: CASSLGQGSFTDTQYF

J: TRBJ2-3
V: TRBV28
D: .
CDR3: CASSPPSADTQYF

J: TRBJ1-2
V: TRBV11-2
D: .
CDR3: CASSSSGYGYTF

J: TRBJ2-5
V: TRBV19
D: TRBD2
CDR3: CASSHQREGGETQYF

J: TRBJ2-2
V: TRBV24-1
D: TRBD2
CDR3: CATSDLSGGNTGELFF

J: TRBJ2-6
V: TRBV28
D: TRBD1
CDR3: CASTRTGVLSGANVLTF

J: TRBJ1-4
V: TRBV7-2
D: TRBD1
CDR3: CASSLGGNRGHLKLFF

J: TRBJ1-2
V: TRBV19
D: TRBD1
CDR3: CASTSQGGGYTF